This T cell receptor beta chain emerged from a study of human T cells and chemical hapten exposure. A few counts support this clonotype. The antigen remains undetermined. Regarding time point: patch test 3, about 24 weeks after DPC sensitization. As to treatment: therapeutic diphenylcyclopropenone sensitization with weekly scalp DPC. Germline CDR1 and CDR2: GTSNPN and SVGIG (reference sequence). The CDR3 has 16 residues. Trimming at V came to 7 bases and at J to 4 bases, leaving 10 bases not matched to a gene. The library gave individual cDNA molecules unique molecular identifiers. In the authors' methods: Counts of TCRs in each sample centred on a median of about 96,000 and extended from around 25,000 to 690,000. MiXCR, run by TCRdb on the RACE reads, gives a single entry per CDR3 protein. The V and J calls and clone size come from TCRdb's table, not from the authors' own analysis. This sample has 95,000 to 150,000 distinct CDR3 sequences, with 11% found just once.

Whole-study results and caveats: There was alopecia in the donors, so their immune response may differ from that of healthy people.

The receptor comes from a woman between 45 and 60 years old with alopecia areata. Some clones in this sample may be carry-over from other donors' samples. The starting material was whole blood, obtained in connection with sensitization to the hapten diphenylcyclopropenone (DPC). The chain is built from TRBV30 and TRBJ2-3, with 14 bases matching TRBD2. CDR3 protein: CAFTRTSGRFADTQYF. The DNA for the CDR3 is TGTGCCTTCACCAGGACTAGCGGGAGGTTCGCAGATACGCAGTATTTT. Looking up the rest from reference TRBV30 and TRBJ2-3 gives the full variable domain: SQTIHQWPATLVQPVGSPLSLECTVEGTSNPNLYWYRQAAGRGLQLLFYSVGIGQISSEVPQNLSASRPQDRQFILSSKKLLLSDSGFYLCAFTRTSGRFADTQYFGPGTRLTVL.